Described below is a single TCR beta chain sequence and its context. The timepoints at which blood was sampled were baseline, cycle 4 day 1, and cycle 7 day 1. The ends were cut back, 5 bases at V and 1 base at J, with 12 bases in the middle. CDR3 size: 15 residues. Germline V gene sequence: CDR1 LNHDA, CDR2 SQIVND (reference sequence). The data derive from a study of OX40 agonist ivuxolimab in advanced cancers. Across the whole study: Patients' therapy was ivuxolimab, an antibody that acts as an agonist of OX40 (CD134). Earlier treatment with anti-PD-1, anti-PD-L1 or anti-CTLA-4 was permitted, and about 40% had received some.

Sequencing was performed with immunoSEQ multiplex PCR; in TCRdb, only in-frame clones are kept and a portion is missing. In the table there are about 93,000 clones, roughly 92% of which are singletons. The input for sequencing was CD4+ or CD8+ T cells sorted from blood, taken in a trial of the OX40 agonist ivuxolimab. The receptor's source is an adult with an advanced solid tumor such as melanoma, head and neck, liver or kidney cancer. V is TRBV19 and J is TRBJ2-1; D remains unclear. CDR3 in DNA: TGTGCCAGTAGTCCCTTATCGGTTTCCTACAATGAGCAGTTCTTC. It specifies CASSPLSVSYNEQFF.